Listed here are 7 T cell receptor beta chains from one sample, sequenced in a study of human T cells and chemical hapten exposure. One entry per CDR3 protein, called by TCRdb with MiXCR from the RACE reads. The sample shows under 400,000 distinct CDR3 sequences, 5.1% of them seen only once. Time point here: pre-sensitization, week 0. Treatment defined: therapeutic diphenylcyclopropenone sensitization with weekly scalp DPC. Sequenced material: whole blood, taken in connection with sensitization to the hapten diphenylcyclopropenone (DPC). These receptors were obtained from a woman aged 50 to 60 with alopecia areata. Some clones in this sample may be carry-over from other donors' samples.

This clonotype was seen only a few times. The gene calls are TRBV29-1 and TRBJ2-7; 10 bases align to TRBD2. The germline CDR1 and CDR2 sequences are SQVTM and ANQGSEA. This CDR3 region has 16 residues. The ends lost 0 bases at V and 0 bases at J; junction bases unmatched: 5. The CDR3: CSVEDGASGSSYEQYF. In nucleotides, the CDR3 is TGCAGCGTTGAAGACGGGGCTAGCGGGAGCTCCTACGAGCAGTACTTC.

The V call is TRBV11-2, the J call TRBJ2-3, with D maybe TRBD2 (5 bases). V was trimmed by 1 base and J by 2 bases, leaving 16 bases between them. CDR1 and CDR2 (germline): SGHAT, FQNNGV. CDR3 length: 17 residues. The CDR3 region has the DNA TGTGCCAGCAGCTTAGGTTCGCCTGTGACTACCACAGATACGCAGTATTTT. Translation: CASSLGSPVTTTDTQYF.

This clonotype was found many times. The chain has TRBV5-1 and TRBJ2-5; 8 bases match TRBD2. The CDR3 extends over 14 amino acids. The ends lost 4 bases at V and 1 base at J; junction bases unmatched: 3. Germline V gene lookup returns CDR1 SGHRS and CDR2 YFSETQ. The CDR3 nucleotides read TGCGCCAGCAGCCTGACTAGCGCCCAAGAGACCCAGTACTTC. As protein: CASSLTSAQETQYF.

In its sample, this clonotype was seen many times. CDR3 in amino acids: CSVEQGANTEAFF. In DNA, the CDR3 is TGCAGCGTTGAGCAGGGGGCGAACACTGAAGCTTTCTTT. The gene calls are TRBV29-1 and TRBJ1-1; 8 bases line up with TRBD1. With 3 bases clipped from V and 1 base from J, the junction kept 1 base outside the gene matches. The V gene's germline CDR1 is SQVTM and CDR2 ANQGSEA. This CDR3 has 13 residues.

The chain joins TRBV27 to TRBJ2-7, with TRBD2 matching 8 bases. V shed 6 bases and J 7 bases; nucleotides not matched to a gene: 11. CDR3 size: 14 residues. Germline V gene lookup returns CDR1 MNHEY and CDR2 SMNVEV (reference sequence). The CDR3 loop reads CASSGGAGVLEQYF. The DNA for the CDR3 is TGTGCCAGCAGCGGGGGAGCGGGAGTTTTGGAGCAGTACTTC.

This clonotype was picked up many times. The genes are TRBV6-6 and TRBJ1-4, with 9 bases lining up with TRBD1. The CDR3 extends over 15 amino acids. The V segment lost 6 bases and the J segment 7 bases; nucleotides outside the gene matches: 9. Germline-derived CDR1 and CDR2 are MNHNY and SVGAGI (reference sequence). The CDR3, as DNA: TGTGCCAGCAGGATTACAGGGGGCGCGTCTGAAAAACTGTTTTTT. This gives the protein CASRITGGASEKLFF.

At least ten counts were recorded for this clonotype. The gene calls are TRBV2 and TRBJ2-3; possible D gene TRBD2, 5 bases. This CDR3 spans 15 amino acids. V lost 4 bases and J 0 bases, leaving 11 bases between the germline ends. Germline lookup yields CDR1 SNHLY and CDR2 FYNNEI. In nucleotides, the CDR3 is TGTGCCAGCAGTGGCGGACTGTTTAGCACAGATACGCAGTATTTT. Protein product: CASSGGLFSTDTQYF.